This passage covers 6 T cell receptor beta chains from one sample sequenced in a study of blood T cell repertoires in COVID-19 (dated by TCRdb to 2018 to 2020). The library was prepared using the immunoSEQ multiplex PCR assay. Drawn from immuneACCESS, this table holds only the in-frame rearrangements with V and J called that TCRdb kept. Clones are partly lost; checked studies trace under half to an unresolved V gene and leave the rest unexplained. The sample table shows under 300,000 clones, and approximately 86% are seen once. The top ten clonotypes cover 3.6% of the sample. Sequences were obtained from peripheral blood. The receptors originated from a man aged 18 to 30 with active or convalescent COVID-19.

The chain has TRBV6-5 and TRBJ2-3; 7 nucleotides align to TRBD2. This CDR3 has 14 amino acids. Germline V gene lookup returns CDR1 MNHEY and CDR2 SVGAGI. With V trimmed by 6 bases and J by 6 bases, 9 bases remained unmatched. The CDR3 coding sequence is TGTGCCAGCAGGGCCGGGCGGGGGTCGGATACGCAGTATTTT. Protein: CASRAGRGSDTQYF.

The rearrangement uses TRBV7-2 and TRBJ1-5, with D maybe TRBD1 (5 bases). V gave up 2 bases and J gave up 7 bases, with 15 bases separating them. The CDR3 loop spans 15 amino acids. The V gene's germline CDR1 is SGHTA and CDR2 FQGNSA. The CDR3 DNA reads TGTGCCAGCAGCTTAAGGTCAGGGTATCGGCAGCCCCAGCATTTT. Translated: CASSLRSGYRQPQHF.

The J gene is TRBJ2-5, the V gene TRBV10-3; no firm D call. The V gene lost 6 bases and the J gene lost 3 bases, with 8 bases spanning the gap. The germline gives CDR1 ENHRY, CDR2 SYGVKD. The CDR3 contains 12 residues. The CDR3 region has the DNA TGTGCCATCAGCGACTCCGAAGAGACCCAGTACTTC. It encodes CAISDSEETQYF.

This clone appeared a few times. The V and J genes are TRBV2 and TRBJ1-6; possible D gene TRBD1, 6 bases. This CDR3 has 12 residues. V lost 8 bases and J 7 bases, leaving 9 bases between the germline ends. CDR1 is SNHLY and CDR2 is FYNNEI in the germline V gene. CDR3 amino acids: CASGRGNSPLHF. CDR3 nucleotide sequence: TGTGCCAGCGGCAGGGGCAATTCACCCCTCCACTTT.

The chain couples TRBV27 to TRBJ2-7; 9 bases agree with TRBD1. Germline CDR1 MNHEY, CDR2 SMNVEV (reference sequence). There are 15 residues in the CDR3. J gave up 4 bases and V 5 bases, and 9 bases lay outside the gene matches. Here the CDR3 reads CASSKPGQGTYEQYF. Here the CDR3 DNA reads TGTGCCAGCAGTAAGCCGGGACAGGGTACGTACGAGCAGTACTTC.

The chain carries TRBV30 and TRBJ1-2; D is undetermined. Germline V gene data show CDR1 as GTSNPN and CDR2 as SVGIG (reference sequence). This CDR3 spans 12 amino acids. V lost 0 bases and J lost 7, with 9 bases in between. CDR3: CAWSVGPGGYTF. The CDR3 bases are TGTGCCTGGAGTGTTGGTCCCGGTGGCTACACCTTC.